The rows below give T cell receptor beta chains drawn from one sample of a study of Ad26.COV2.S vaccination and SARS-CoV-2 variants. The protocol was immunoSEQ multiplex PCR, while the TCRdb copy is restricted to in-frame clones and leaves out a portion. This table holds about 350,000 clones, approximately 90% found once. The sample was peripheral blood, taken in a trial of Ad26.COV2.S vaccine versus placebo. All receptors derive from a person between 18 and 60 years old who received the Ad26.COV2.S COVID-19 vaccine or a placebo. Both conserved end residues are part of each CDR3. The D gene is left open where the match is weak. Where a row states a size, it is once, few, many or the class of an expanded clone; other rows omit it.

clone_size	d_call	v_call	j_call	cdr3_aa	cdr3_nt
.	.	TRBV29-1	TRBJ1-4	CSVDGGGLLFF	TGCAGCGTTGATGGCGGAGGACTTCTGTTTTTT
.	.	TRBV28	TRBJ2-2	CASSSPDTGELFF	TGTGCCAGCAGCTCCCCGGACACCGGGGAGCTGTTTTTT
.	TRBD1	TRBV5-1	TRBJ2-2	CASSHTPGTGVLGELFF	TGCGCCAGCAGTCATACCCCCGGGACAGGGGTTCTCGGGGAGCTGTTTTTT
.	.	TRBV5-4	TRBJ2-7	CASSKAVGTPHEQYF	TGTGCCAGCAGCAAAGCTGTGGGGACCCCCCACGAGCAGTACTTC
.	TRBD2	TRBV3-1/TRBV3-2	TRBJ2-7	CASSQDMMGAGFSGSSYEQYF	TGTGCCAGCAGCCAAGATATGATGGGTGCGGGCTTTAGCGGGAGCTCCTACGAGCAGTACTTC
.	TRBD1	TRBV19	TRBJ2-4	CASSKGQGLAKNIQYF	TGTGCCAGTAGTAAGGGACAGGGGCTAGCCAAAAACATTCAGTACTTC
.	.	TRBV9	TRBJ2-1	CASSSSLGSYNEQFF	TGTGCCAGCAGCTCAAGTCTGGGGAGTTACAATGAGCAGTTCTTC
.	TRBD1	TRBV6-5	TRBJ2-1	CASRLDRGPYNEQFF	TGTGCCAGCCGGCTGGACAGGGGGCCTTACAATGAGCAGTTCTTC
few	.	TRBV5-1	TRBJ1-2	CASSLEGPLSYGYTF	TGCGCCAGCAGCTTGGAGGGCCCCCTTAGCTATGGCTACACCTTC
.	.	TRBV5-1	TRBJ1-4	CASSPEGGEKLFF	TGCGCCAGCAGCCCCGAAGGAGGCGAAAAACTGTTTTTT
.	TRBD1	TRBV6-1	TRBJ1-2	CASSQDRAGYGYTF	TGTGCCAGCAGTCAGGACAGGGCCGGCTATGGCTACACCTTC
many	.	TRBV29-1	TRBJ1-2	CSGLNEPVYGYTF	TGCAGCGGACTAAACGAACCCGTCTATGGCTACACCTTC
.	TRBD1	TRBV5-1	TRBJ1-1	CASSLWDRGTDNTEAFF	TGCGCCAGCAGCCTTTGGGACAGGGGGACGGATAACACTGAAGCTTTCTTT
.	TRBD1	TRBV7-9	TRBJ2-7	CASSLILSRDRPVAEQYF	TGTGCCAGCAGCTTAATATTATCGAGGGACAGGCCGGTAGCCGAGCAGTACTTC
.	.	TRBV6-5	TRBJ1-1	CASSSRGLNTEAFF	TGTGCCAGCAGTTCTCGGGGGTTGAACACTGAAGCTTTCTTT
.	TRBD1	TRBV5-1	TRBJ2-7	CASSPGQGAYEQYF	TGCGCCAGCAGCCCAGGACAGGGGGCTTACGAGCAGTACTTC
.	.	TRBV12-3/TRBV12-4	TRBJ1-2	CASIGGGGYTF	TGTGCCAGCATTGGGGGCGGTGGCTACACCTTC
.	TRBD1	TRBV6-2/TRBV6-3	TRBJ2-1	CASSYSTGGNEQFF	TGTGCCAGCAGTTACTCGACAGGGGGCAATGAGCAGTTCTTC
.	.	TRBV24-1	TRBJ2-1	CATSDFGRGADEQFF	TGTGCCACCAGTGATTTTGGGCGAGGGGCGGATGAGCAGTTCTTC
.	.	TRBV6-5	TRBJ2-5	CASSRQLQETQYF	TGTGCCAGCAGCAGACAGCTCCAAGAGACCCAGTACTTC
.	TRBD1	TRBV10-2	TRBJ2-1	CASSGTGGSNEQFF	TGCGCCAGCAGTGGGACAGGGGGAAGCAATGAGCAGTTCTTC
.	.	TRBV19	TRBJ1-5	CASSMGQSNQPQHF	TGTGCCAGTAGTATGGGCCAGAGCAATCAGCCCCAGCATTTT
.	TRBD2	TRBV6-2/TRBV6-3	TRBJ2-2	CASSHSGGRAYTGELFF	TGTGCCAGCAGCCATTCGGGAGGGAGGGCCTACACCGGGGAGCTGTTTTTT
.	.	TRBV7-2	TRBJ1-6	CASSLSSDSPLHF	TGTGCCAGCAGCTTATCATCGGATTCACCCCTCCACTTT
.	.	TRBV7-9	TRBJ2-5	CASSFAGGTQYF	TGTGCCAGCAGCTTTGCGGGTGGGACCCAGTACTTC
.	.	TRBV9	TRBJ2-5	CASSVAGTAQETQYF	TGTGCCAGCAGCGTAGCCGGGACTGCACAAGAGACCCAGTACTTC
.	.	TRBV6-1	TRBJ2-5	CASSDLQGGGETQYF	TGTGCCAGCAGTGACCTTCAGGGGGGCGGAGAGACCCAGTACTTC
.	.	TRBV28	TRBJ1-1	CASTPDRNTEAFF	TGTGCCAGCACCCCTGACAGGAACACTGAAGCTTTCTTT
.	.	TRBV27	TRBJ1-3	CASRGTEGNTIYF	TGTGCCAGCAGGGGGACTGAGGGAAACACCATATATTTT
.	.	TRBV3-1/TRBV3-2	TRBJ2-3	CASSQLKGVGSQYF	TGTGCCAGCAGCCAGCTCAAAGGGGTGGGATCGCAGTATTTT
.	.	TRBV28	TRBJ1-4	CASSLDRATNEKLFF	TGTGCCAGCAGCCTCGACAGAGCAACTAATGAAAAACTGTTTTTT
.	TRBD1	TRBV10-3	TRBJ2-3	CAIRGQDEDTQYF	TGTGCCATCAGGGGACAGGACGAGGATACGCAGTATTTT
.	.	TRBV7-9	TRBJ2-2	CASRDTGNTGELFF	TGTGCCAGCAGAGATACAGGGAACACCGGGGAGCTGTTTTTT
.	.	TRBV2	TRBJ1-3	CASRRSSGNTIYF	TGTGCCAGCAGGCGGAGCTCTGGAAACACCATATATTTT
.	.	TRBV28	TRBJ2-1	CASSLGRLGYYEQFF	TGTGCCAGCAGTTTAGGAAGGCTCGGTTACTATGAGCAGTTCTTC
.	TRBD1	TRBV29-1	TRBJ1-2	CSVGQGGSFTF	TGCAGCGTTGGACAGGGAGGGAGCTTTACCTTC
.	.	TRBV20-1	TRBJ2-7	CSARDLYEQYF	TGCAGTGCTAGAGATCTGTACGAGCAGTACTTC
.	.	TRBV7-9	TRBJ2-6	CAESGTGANVLTF	TGTGCAGAATCAGGTACCGGGGCCAACGTCCTGACTTTC
.	.	TRBV7-3	TRBJ2-2	CASSPQGRPNTGELFF	TGTGCCAGCAGCCCCCAGGGGCGACCGAACACCGGGGAGCTGTTTTTT
.	.	TRBV19	TRBJ1-3	CASRPTARGNTIYF	TGTGCCAGTAGGCCGACAGCCCGTGGAAACACCATATATTTT